The entry below describes one TCR beta chain. Using a J-beta primer mix together with a sample-barcoded 5' primer, a second PCR was run for roughly 6 to 11 cycles. TCRdb re-derived calls from the 5' RACE reads in MiXCR, one entry per CDR3 protein. The sample gives under 1 million distinct CDR3 sequences, more than 40% of which show up once; around 21% is in the top ten. Germline assignment: CDR1 SGHTA and CDR2 FQGNSA. Between the trimmed V and J ends, which lost 1 base and 5 bases, there was a span of 11 bases. The CDR3 runs 14 residues. This sample stems from a study of blood T cells in healthy people across ages.

The sample taken for sequencing was blood. V is TRBV7-2 and J is TRBJ1-1; the D is unclear. This receptor was taken from a man between 60 and 75 years old in good health. The CDR3 spells CASSLDTRETEAFF. Here the CDR3 DNA reads TGTGCCAGCAGCTTAGATACTCGAGAGACTGAAGCTTTCTTT. The full variable domain, in which reference TRBV7-2 and TRBJ1-1 provide the parts outside the CDR3, is GAGVSQSPSNKVTEKGKDVELRCDPISGHTALYWYRQSLGQGLEFLIYFQGNSAPDKSGLPSDRFSAERTGGSVSTLTIQRTQQEDSAVYLCASSLDTRETEAFFGQGTRLTVV.